These 4 T cell receptor beta chains share one sample of origin, sequenced in a study of identical twins. TCRdb processed the 5' RACE reads anew with MiXCR; each CDR3 protein has one entry. The table records 200,000 to 300,000 distinct CDR3 sequences, 5.5% to 8% of them present only once. In addition, the sample was reused for a study of yellow fever vaccine responses in identical twins.

The sequenced material came from memory (CD45RO+) T cells sorted from blood. The receptor set was obtained from a woman aged 18-29 years in good health.

The sample holds many counts of this clonotype. The chain combines TRBV4-1 with TRBJ2-7; D ambiguous. Germline-derived CDR1 and CDR2 are MGHRA and YSYEKL. The CDR3 length is 17 residues. Trimming pared 0 bases from V and 0 bases from J, leaving 15 bases between. The CDR3 reads CASSQDPGRPSSYEQYF. In DNA form, the CDR3 reads TGCGCCAGCAGCCAAGATCCGGGTCGCCCTAGCTCCTACGAGCAGTACTTC.

This clonotype was found many times. The rearrangement joins TRBV5-1 to TRBJ2-5, with TRBD2 matching over 12 bases. The CDR3 length is 16 residues. Unmatched junction bases numbered 8, after V lost 2 bases and J lost 6 bases. Looked up from germline, CDR1 is SGHRS and CDR2 is YFSETQ. The CDR3 loop is CASSLRTSGTLQTQYF. In DNA, the CDR3 is TGCGCCAGCAGCTTACGGACTAGCGGGACTCTACAGACCCAGTACTTC.

This clonotype came up many times. The chain couples TRBV6-4 to TRBJ2-3; D call uncertain. The V gene's germline CDR1 is MRHNA and CDR2 SNTAGT. The CDR3 has 13 amino acids. V was clipped by 3 bases and J by 2 bases, with 6 bases between them. The DNA of the CDR3 is TGTGCCAGCAGTGATTCCGACACAGATACGCAGTATTTT. Amino acid sequence: CASSDSDTDTQYF.

This chain uses TRBV4-1 with TRBJ2-5, with D unclear. V was trimmed by 0 bases and J by 2 bases, leaving 7 bases between them. The length of the CDR3 is 14 residues. CDR1 is MGHRA, CDR2 YSYEKL, per germline. The CDR3 is CASSQDHQQETQYF. Here the CDR3 DNA reads TGCGCCAGCAGCCAAGACCATCAACAAGAGACCCAGTACTTC.